Shown below are 21 T cell receptor beta chains from a single sample sequenced in a study of T cell clonotyping in hematopoietic cell transplantation. Sequencing used immunoSEQ multiplex PCR; TCRdb keeps in-frame clones, though not all of them. Counted here are more than 10,000 clones, about four fifths occurring once; the ten biggest clones make up almost 6%. This specimen consisted of PBMCs, obtained 100 days after allogeneic stem cell transplant. The source is a female patient aged 40-49 years who had an allogeneic stem cell transplant from a related donor, so T cells may come from the graft donor. Some clones in this sample may be carry-over from other donors' samples.

J is TRBJ2-2 and V is TRBV6-5; D perhaps matches TRBD2 (6 bases). CDR1 and CDR2 (germline): MNHEY, SVGAGI. The germline V and J ends were trimmed by 5 bases and 6 bases, with 16 bases remaining between them. The CDR3 runs to 15 residues. The CDR3 here is CASSLSRDFPGELFF. The CDR3, as DNA: TGTGCCAGCAGTCTCTCCCGGGACTTCCCCGGGGAGCTGTTTTTT.

This chain connects TRBV10-2 to TRBJ1-1; D may be TRBD1 (6 bases). CDR1 is WSHSY, CDR2 SAAADI, per germline. Trimming took 6 bases from V and 4 from J, leaving 18 bases between them. The CDR3 is 15 amino acids. The CDR3 DNA follows: TGCGCCAGCAGAAATCAGGGGAGGGGGACCACTGAAGCTTTCTTT. This sequence encodes CASRNQGRGTTEAFF.

The chain employs TRBV5-6 and TRBJ2-2; maybe TRBD1 (6 bases). The CDR3 sequence is 15 residues long. Germline CDR1 and CDR2: SGHDT and YYEEEE. V was shortened by 4 bases and J by 2 bases, with 12 bases between the two germline ends. CDR3 in amino acids: CASSLTGSNTGELFF. CDR3 DNA: TGTGCCAGCAGCCTTACAGGGTCTAACACCGGGGAGCTGTTTTTT.

V gene TRBV6-1 combines with J gene TRBJ1-5; D not certain. The germline V gene has CDR1 MNHNS and CDR2 SASEGT. Trimming took off 11 bases at V and 0 bases at J, with 11 bases between the two ends. The length of the CDR3 is 13 residues. CDR3 nucleotides: TGTGCCGTCCAGCTATATAGCAATCAGCCCCAGCATTTT. Translation gives CAVQLYSNQPQHF.

The chain joins TRBV7-2 to TRBJ1-6; no reliable D call. Germline V gene lookup returns CDR1 SGHTA and CDR2 FQGNSA. The CDR3 spans 12 residues. The V end was cut by 3 bases, the J end by 10 bases, with 7 bases between. DNA for the CDR3: TGTGCCAGCAGCTTCCCCGTGTCACCCCTCCACTTT. This sequence encodes CASSFPVSPLHF.

The chain links TRBV25-1 to TRBJ2-3; 10 nucleotides align to TRBD1. CDR3 length: 15 residues. J gave up 1 base and V 4 bases, and 2 bases lay outside the gene matches. Germline values: CDR1 MGHDK, CDR2 SYGVNS. The CDR3 DNA reads TGTGCCAGCAGTGTTGGGACAGGGGGCACAGATACGCAGTATTTT. This codes for CASSVGTGGTDTQYF.

The genes are TRBV6-5 and TRBJ2-5; 7 bases are a match to TRBD2. CDR3 length: 15 residues. V trimming: 2 bases; J trimming: 3 bases; junction bases outside the gene matches: 6. CDR1 MNHEY and CDR2 SVGAGI come from the germline V gene. The CDR3 DNA reads as TGTGCCAGCAGTTACCTGGGTCTAGCGGAAGAGACCCAGTACTTC. This codes for CASSYLGLAEETQYF.

V gene TRBV4-3 combines with J gene TRBJ2-1, with 8 bases that match TRBD2. The trim removed 1 base at V and 10 bases at J, leaving 6 bases unmatched. CDR1 is LGHNA, CDR2 YSLEER, per germline. This CDR3 contains 14 residues. CDR3 protein: CASSQGAGGREQFF. CDR3 sequence (DNA): TGCGCCAGCAGCCAAGGGGCGGGAGGTCGGGAGCAGTTCTTC.

The CDR3 sequence is CAWRGLSTEQYF. In DNA form, the CDR3 reads TGTGCCTGGAGGGGTTTGTCGACCGAGCAGTACTTC. This chain connects TRBV30 to TRBJ2-7, with D hard to call. Germline V gene data show CDR1 as GTSNPN and CDR2 as SVGIG (reference sequence). CDR3 length: 12 residues. V was pared by 3 bases and J by 6 bases, with 12 bases between.

The CDR3 DNA reads TGTGCCAGCAGTTCTGGGGCCAACGTCCTGACTTTC. This sequence encodes CASSSGANVLTF. J is TRBJ2-6 and V is TRBV27; no reliable D call. CDR3 length: 12 residues. Germline V gene data show CDR1 as MNHEY and CDR2 as SMNVEV (reference sequence). V was pared by 4 bases and J by 2 bases, with 0 bases between.

CDR3 sequence reads: CASSLAGATYNEQFF. CDR3 bases: TGTGCCAGCAGCTTAGCGGGAGCTACCTACAATGAGCAGTTCTTC. This chain uses TRBV7-2 with TRBJ2-1; D is possibly TRBD2 (5 bases). Germline CDR1 and CDR2: SGHTA and FQGNSA. The V and J ends lost 0 bases and 2 bases respectively, with 8 bases between them. The CDR3 consists of 15 residues.

The chain joins TRBV6-5 to TRBJ2-7; 7 nucleotides align to TRBD1. V shed 6 bases, J shed 6 bases, and the junction held 11 bases outside the gene matches. Germline-derived CDR1 and CDR2 are MNHEY and SVGAGI. The CDR3 is made up of 14 amino acids. CDR3 nucleotide sequence: TGTGCCAGCAGCCTGCGACAGGGTTCAGGCGAGCAGTACGTC. Translating it yields CASSLRQGSGEQYV.

This clone has just one count. The genes are TRBV7-8 and TRBJ2-7, with D possibly matching TRBD1 (6 bases). The CDR3 is 15 amino acids. Trimming cost V 3 bases and J 0 bases, with 12 bases left between them. Germline V lookup: CDR1 SGHVS, CDR2 FQNEAQ. This CDR3 is CASSFPGHSSYEQYF. DNA of the CDR3: TGTGCCAGCAGCTTTCCGGGACATAGCTCCTACGAGCAGTACTTC.

The chain couples TRBV10-3 to TRBJ2-7; 7 bases fit TRBD2. The V and J ends lost 3 bases and 5 bases, in that order; junction bases with no gene match: 7. The CDR3 consists of 14 residues. The germline V gene encodes CDR1 ENHRY and CDR2 SYGVKD. This chain's CDR3 is CAISDGGSVNEQYF. The CDR3 coding sequence is TGTGCCATCAGTGACGGCGGGAGCGTCAACGAGCAGTACTTC.

The chain carries TRBV30 and TRBJ2-7, with D tentatively TRBD1 or TRBD2 (5 bases each). V gave up 6 bases and J gave up 0 bases, with 12 bases separating them. Germline lookup yields CDR1 GTSNPN and CDR2 SVGIG (reference sequence). CDR3 size: 13 residues. The CDR3 here is CACSGTGSYEQYF. The CDR3, as DNA: TGTGCCTGCTCCGGGACGGGCTCCTACGAGCAGTACTTC.

The genes are TRBV5-1 and TRBJ2-2; D is possibly TRBD2 (6 bases). Trimming pared 0 bases from V and 3 bases from J, leaving 21 bases between. CDR3 length equals 19 residues. Germline loops: CDR1 SGHRS, CDR2 YFSETQ. CDR3 amino acids: CASSLGRWSRERDTGELFF. CDR3 coding DNA: TGCGCCAGCAGCTTGGGAAGGTGGTCCCGGGAGCGTGACACCGGGGAGCTGTTTTTT.

The V gene is TRBV5-1, the J gene TRBJ1-3; no clear D. The CDR3 has 18 amino acids. Germline CDR1 and CDR2: SGHRS and YFSETQ. The V end lost 0 bases, the J end lost 0 bases, and 16 bases lay between the germline ends. The CDR3 region has the DNA TGCGCCAGCAGCTTGGAGCCGGGCCTACACGCCTCTGGAAACACCATATATTTT. Its translation is CASSLEPGLHASGNTIYF. The full variable domain, its missing parts supplied by reference TRBV5-1 and TRBJ1-3, is KAGVTQTPRYLIKTRGQQVTLSCSPISGHRSVSWYQQTPGQGLQFLFEYFSETQRNKGNFPGRFSGRQFSNSRSEMNVSTLELGDSALYLCASSLEPGLHASGNTIYFGEGSWLTVV.

V usage is TRBV11-1 and J usage is TRBJ2-2, with no clear D. V was cut by 5 bases and J by 5 bases, with 9 bases left in between. Germline V CDR1 and CDR2: SGHAT, FQDESV (reference sequence). The CDR3 extends over 13 amino acids. CDR3 protein: CASSPLGTGELFF. CDR3 bases: TGTGCCAGCAGCCCCCTTGGGACCGGGGAGCTGTTTTTT.

This clone occurred a few times. Here the CDR3 DNA reads TGCAGCGTTGTGGAGGGGGCGTGGGCTTTCTTT. Protein sequence: CSVVEGAWAFF. The genes are TRBV29-1 and TRBJ1-1; 7 bases map to TRBD1. With V trimmed by 4 bases and J by 11 bases, 7 bases remained unmatched. The CDR3 covers 11 residues. Germline V gene lookup returns CDR1 SQVTM and CDR2 ANQGSEA. The whole variable domain, filled in from reference TRBV29-1 and TRBJ1-1, reads SAVISQKPSRDICQRGTSLTIQCQVDSQVTMMFWYRQQPGQSLTLIATANQGSEATYESGFVIDKFPISRPNLTFSTLTVSNMSPEDSSIYLCSVVEGAWAFFGQGTRLTVV.

The V call is TRBV14, the J call TRBJ1-1; TRBD1 aligns across 9 bases. CDR3 length: 14 residues. V dropped 11 bases and J dropped 10; count of bases not matched to a gene: 17. Germline CDR1 SGHDN, CDR2 FVKESK. CDR3 protein: CALRDRELASRAFF. CDR3 DNA sequence: TGTGCCTTAAGGGACAGGGAATTGGCGTCGCGAGCTTTCTTT.

The genes are TRBV7-9 and TRBJ1-2; D gene ambiguous. V gave up 3 bases and J gave up 8 bases, with 7 bases separating them. Germline CDR1 is SEHNR and CDR2 is FQNEAQ (reference sequence). This CDR3 region has 11 residues. This CDR3 is CASSFNRGYTF. DNA for the CDR3: TGTGCCAGCAGCTTCAACCGAGGCTACACCTTC.